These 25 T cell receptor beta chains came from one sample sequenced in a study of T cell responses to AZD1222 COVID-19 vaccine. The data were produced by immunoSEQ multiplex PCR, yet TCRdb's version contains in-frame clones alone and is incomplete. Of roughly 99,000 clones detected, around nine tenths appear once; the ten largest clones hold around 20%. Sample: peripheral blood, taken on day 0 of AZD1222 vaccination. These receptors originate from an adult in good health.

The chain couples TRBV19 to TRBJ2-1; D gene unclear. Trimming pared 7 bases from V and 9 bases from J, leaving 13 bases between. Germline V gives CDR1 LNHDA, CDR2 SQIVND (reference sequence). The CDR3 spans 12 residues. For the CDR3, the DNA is TGTGCCAGTATGGCAGTCGCCGGTGAGCAGTTCTTC. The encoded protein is CASMAVAGEQFF. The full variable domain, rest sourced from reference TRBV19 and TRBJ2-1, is DGGITQSPKYLFRKEGQNVTLSCEQNLNHDAMYWYRQDPGQGLRLIYYSQIVNDFQKGDIAEGYSVSREKKESFPLTVTSAQKNPTAFYLCASMAVAGEQFFGPGTRLTVL.

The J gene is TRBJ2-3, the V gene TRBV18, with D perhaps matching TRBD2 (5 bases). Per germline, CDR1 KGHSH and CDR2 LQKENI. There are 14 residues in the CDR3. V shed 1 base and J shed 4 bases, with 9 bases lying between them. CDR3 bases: TGTGCCAGCTCACCACAGGGAGCCCCAGATACGCAGTATTTT. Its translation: CASSPQGAPDTQYF.

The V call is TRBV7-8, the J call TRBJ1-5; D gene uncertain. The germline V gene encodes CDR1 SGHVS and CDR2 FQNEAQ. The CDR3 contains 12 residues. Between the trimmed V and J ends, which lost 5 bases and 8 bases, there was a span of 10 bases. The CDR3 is CASSLVDEPQHF. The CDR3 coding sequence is TGTGCCAGCAGCCTGGTGGATGAGCCCCAGCATTTT.

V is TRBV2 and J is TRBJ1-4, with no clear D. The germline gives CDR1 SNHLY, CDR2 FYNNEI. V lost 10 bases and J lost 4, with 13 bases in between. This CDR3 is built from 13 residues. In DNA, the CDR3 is TGTGCCACCCTACTGCGCTTTAATGAAAAACTGTTTTTT. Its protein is CATLLRFNEKLFF.

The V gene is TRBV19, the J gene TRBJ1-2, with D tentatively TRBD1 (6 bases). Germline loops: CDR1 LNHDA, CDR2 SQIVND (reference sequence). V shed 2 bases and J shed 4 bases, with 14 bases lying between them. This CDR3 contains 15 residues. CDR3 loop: CASSIIRGRGYGYTF. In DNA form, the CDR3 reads TGTGCCAGTAGTATAATCCGGGGGCGAGGCTATGGCTACACCTTC.

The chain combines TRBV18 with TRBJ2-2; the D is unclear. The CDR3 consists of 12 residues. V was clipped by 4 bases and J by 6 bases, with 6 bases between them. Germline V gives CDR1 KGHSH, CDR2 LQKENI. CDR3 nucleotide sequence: TGTGCCAGCTCACTACCATCCGGGGAGCTGTTTTTT. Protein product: CASSLPSGELFF.

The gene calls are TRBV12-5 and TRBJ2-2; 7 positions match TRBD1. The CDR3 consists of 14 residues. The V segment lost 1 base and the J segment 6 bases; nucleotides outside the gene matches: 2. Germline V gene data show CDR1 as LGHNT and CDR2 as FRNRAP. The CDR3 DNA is TGTGCTAGTGGTTTGGGAACAGGGGCCGGGGAGCTGTTTTTT. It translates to CASGLGTGAGELFF. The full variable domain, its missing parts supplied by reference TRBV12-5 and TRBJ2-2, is DARVTQTPRHKVTEMGQEVTMRCQPILGHNTVFWYRQTMMQGLELLAYFRNRAPLDDSGMPKDRFSAEMPDATLATLKIQPSEPRDSAVYFCASGLGTGAGELFFGEGSRLTVL.

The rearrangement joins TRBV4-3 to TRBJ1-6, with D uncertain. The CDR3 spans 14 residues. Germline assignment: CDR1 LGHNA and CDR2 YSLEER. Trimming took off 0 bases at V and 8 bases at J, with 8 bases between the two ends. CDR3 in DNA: TGCGCCAGCAGCCAAGAGATCGGGGATTCACCCCTCCACTTT. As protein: CASSQEIGDSPLHF.

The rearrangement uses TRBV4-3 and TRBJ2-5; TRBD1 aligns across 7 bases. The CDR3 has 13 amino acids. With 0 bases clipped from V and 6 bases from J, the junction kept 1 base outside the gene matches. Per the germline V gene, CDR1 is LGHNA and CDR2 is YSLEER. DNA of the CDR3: TGCGCCAGCAGCCAAGACAGGGGGAAGACCCAGTACTTC. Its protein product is CASSQDRGKTQYF.

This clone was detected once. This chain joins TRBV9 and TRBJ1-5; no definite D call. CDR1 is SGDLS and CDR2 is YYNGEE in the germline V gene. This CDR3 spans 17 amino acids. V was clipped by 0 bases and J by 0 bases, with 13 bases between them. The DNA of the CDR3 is TGTGCCAGCAGCGTAGGCGGGAGCCTAAATAGCAATCAGCCCCAGCATTTT. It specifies CASSVGGSLNSNQPQHF.

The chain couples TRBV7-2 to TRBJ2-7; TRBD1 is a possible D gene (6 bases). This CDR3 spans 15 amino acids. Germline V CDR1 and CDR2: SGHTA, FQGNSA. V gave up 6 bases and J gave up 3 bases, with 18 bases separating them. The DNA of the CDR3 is TGTGCCAGCAGGATGACACAGGGTTACAACTACGAGCAGTACTTC. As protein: CASRMTQGYNYEQYF.

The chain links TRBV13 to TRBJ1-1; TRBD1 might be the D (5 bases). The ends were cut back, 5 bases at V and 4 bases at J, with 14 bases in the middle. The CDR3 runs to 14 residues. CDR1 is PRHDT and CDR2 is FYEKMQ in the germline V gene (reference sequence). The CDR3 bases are TGTGCCAGCAGCCCCGGGGGTGGGGTCACTGAAGCTTTCTTT. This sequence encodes CASSPGGGVTEAFF.

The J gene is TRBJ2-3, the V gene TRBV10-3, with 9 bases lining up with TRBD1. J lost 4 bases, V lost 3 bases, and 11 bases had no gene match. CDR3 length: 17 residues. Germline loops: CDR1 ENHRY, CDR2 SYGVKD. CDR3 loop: CAISERGGTGIPDTQYF. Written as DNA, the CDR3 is TGTGCCATCAGTGAAAGAGGTGGGACAGGGATTCCAGATACGCAGTATTTT.

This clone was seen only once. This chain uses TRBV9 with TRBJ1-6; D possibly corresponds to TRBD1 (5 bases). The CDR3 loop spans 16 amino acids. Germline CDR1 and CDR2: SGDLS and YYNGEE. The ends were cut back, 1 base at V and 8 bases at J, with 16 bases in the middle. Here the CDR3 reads CASSVSGTGPDSPLHF. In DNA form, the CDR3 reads TGTGCCAGCAGCGTATCGGGCACAGGACCGGATTCACCCCTCCACTTT.

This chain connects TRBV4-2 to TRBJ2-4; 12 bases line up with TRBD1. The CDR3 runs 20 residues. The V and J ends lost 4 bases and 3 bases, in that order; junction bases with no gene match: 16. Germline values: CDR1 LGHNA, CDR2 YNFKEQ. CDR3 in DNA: TGTGCCAGCAGCCCTACAGGGACAGGGACAGGGGGCGCTGACAAAAACATTCAGTACTTC. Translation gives CASSPTGTGTGGADKNIQYF.

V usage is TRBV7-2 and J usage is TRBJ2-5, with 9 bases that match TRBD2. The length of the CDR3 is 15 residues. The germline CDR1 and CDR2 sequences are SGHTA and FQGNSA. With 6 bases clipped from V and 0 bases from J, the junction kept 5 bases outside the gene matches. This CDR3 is CASSYSGGDQETQYF. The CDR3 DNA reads TGTGCCAGCAGTTATAGCGGGGGCGACCAAGAGACCCAGTACTTC.

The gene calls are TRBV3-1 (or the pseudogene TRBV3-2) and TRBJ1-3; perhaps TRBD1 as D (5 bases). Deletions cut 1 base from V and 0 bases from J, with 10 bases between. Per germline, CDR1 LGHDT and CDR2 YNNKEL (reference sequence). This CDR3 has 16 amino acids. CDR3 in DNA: TGTGCCAGCAGCCAAGTACCGGGGGGCTCTGGAAACACCATATATTTT. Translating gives CASSQVPGGSGNTIYF.

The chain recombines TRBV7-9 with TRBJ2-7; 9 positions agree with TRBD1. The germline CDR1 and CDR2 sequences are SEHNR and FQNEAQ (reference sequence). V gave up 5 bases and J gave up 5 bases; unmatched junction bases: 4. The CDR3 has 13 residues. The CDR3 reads CASSRQGVHEQYF. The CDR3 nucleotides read TGTGCCAGCAGCAGACAGGGGGTCCACGAGCAGTACTTC.

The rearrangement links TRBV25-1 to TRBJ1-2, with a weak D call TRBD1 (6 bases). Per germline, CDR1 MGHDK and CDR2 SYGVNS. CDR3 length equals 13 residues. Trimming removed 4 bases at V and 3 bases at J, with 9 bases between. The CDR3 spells CASSATGDYGYTF. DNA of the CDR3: TGTGCCAGCAGTGCGACAGGAGACTATGGCTACACCTTC.

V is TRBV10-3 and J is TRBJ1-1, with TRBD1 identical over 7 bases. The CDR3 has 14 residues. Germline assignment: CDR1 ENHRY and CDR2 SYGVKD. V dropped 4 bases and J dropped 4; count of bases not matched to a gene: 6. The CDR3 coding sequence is TGTGCCATCAGTGGGCCGTCAGGGGGCACTGAAGCTTTCTTT. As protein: CAISGPSGGTEAFF.

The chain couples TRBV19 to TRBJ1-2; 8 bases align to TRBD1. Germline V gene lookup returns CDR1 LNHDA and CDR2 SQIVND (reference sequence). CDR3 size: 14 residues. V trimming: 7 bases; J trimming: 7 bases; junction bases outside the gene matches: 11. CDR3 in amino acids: CASTPDRALSGYTF. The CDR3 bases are TGTGCCAGTACCCCGGACAGGGCGCTCTCTGGCTACACCTTC.

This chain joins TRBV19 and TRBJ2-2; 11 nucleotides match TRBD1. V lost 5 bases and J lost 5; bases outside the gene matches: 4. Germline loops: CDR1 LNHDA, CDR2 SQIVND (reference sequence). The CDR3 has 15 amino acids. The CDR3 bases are TGTGCCAGTAGTGGGACAGGGGGAAGGACCGGGGAGCTGTTTTTT. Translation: CASSGTGGRTGELFF. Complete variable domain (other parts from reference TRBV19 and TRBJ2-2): DGGITQSPKYLFRKEGQNVTLSCEQNLNHDAMYWYRQDPGQGLRLIYYSQIVNDFQKGDIAEGYSVSREKKESFPLTVTSAQKNPTAFYLCASSGTGGRTGELFFGEGSRLTVL.

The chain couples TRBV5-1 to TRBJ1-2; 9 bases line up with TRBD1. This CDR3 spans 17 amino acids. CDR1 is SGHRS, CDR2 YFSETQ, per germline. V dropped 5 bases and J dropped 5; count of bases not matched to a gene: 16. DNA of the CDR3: TGCGCCAGCAGACCTGGGACAGGGTCGCGAAACTCTTATGGCTACACCTTC. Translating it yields CASRPGTGSRNSYGYTF.

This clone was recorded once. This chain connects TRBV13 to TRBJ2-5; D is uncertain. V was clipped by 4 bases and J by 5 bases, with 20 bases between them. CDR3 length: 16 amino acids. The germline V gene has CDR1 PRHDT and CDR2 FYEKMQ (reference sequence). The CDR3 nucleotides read TGTGCCAGCAGCTCGACGGTCCTTAGGGATCGGGAGACCCAGTACTTC. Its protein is CASSSTVLRDRETQYF.

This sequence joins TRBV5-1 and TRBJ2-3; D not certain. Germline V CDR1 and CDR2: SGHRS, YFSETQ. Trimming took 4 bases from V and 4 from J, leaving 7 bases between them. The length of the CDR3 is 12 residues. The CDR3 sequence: CASSPIADTQYF. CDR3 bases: TGCGCCAGCAGCCCTATAGCAGATACGCAGTATTTT.